This T cell receptor beta chain appears in the sequencing data of a study of shared clonotypes between healthy human individuals. Study-level results: The sharing of 4.5% to 5.5% of naive CD4 clonotypes was seen across a few donors.

Once extracted for a subset, genomic DNA was divided evenly among several immunoSEQ plates. Produced via immunoSEQ multiplex PCR; TCRdb's table is partial and in-frame only. The sample lists about 800,000 clones; about 96% were seen once. V gave up 3 bases and J gave up 1 base, with 5 bases separating them. The CDR3 covers 13 residues. Per germline, CDR1 MDHEN and CDR2 SYDVKM. About this clone: Antigen: not known.

The naive CD8 fraction comprised CD45RO-negative cells positively selected for CCR7 and excluded terminally differentiated effector memory CD45RA+ cells. J is TRBJ2-3 and V is TRBV28, with D unclear. The specimen was naive CD8+ T cells sorted from blood. The clonotype was recovered from a man under 40 in good health. CDR3 coding DNA: TGTGCCAGCAGTTTCAGCGGCACAGATACGCAGTATTTT. This encodes CASSFSGTDTQYF.